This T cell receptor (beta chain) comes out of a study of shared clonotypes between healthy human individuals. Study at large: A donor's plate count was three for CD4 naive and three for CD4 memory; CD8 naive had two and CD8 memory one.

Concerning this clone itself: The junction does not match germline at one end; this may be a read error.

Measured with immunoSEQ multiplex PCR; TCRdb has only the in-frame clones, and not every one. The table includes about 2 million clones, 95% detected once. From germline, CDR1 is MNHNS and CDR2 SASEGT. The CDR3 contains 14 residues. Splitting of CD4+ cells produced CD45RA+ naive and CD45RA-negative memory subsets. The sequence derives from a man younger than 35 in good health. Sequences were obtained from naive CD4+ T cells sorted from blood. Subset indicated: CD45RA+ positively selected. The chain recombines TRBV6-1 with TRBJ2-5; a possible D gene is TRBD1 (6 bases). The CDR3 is CASSEGTMGKTQYF. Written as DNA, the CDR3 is TGTGCCAGCAGCGAAGGGACAATGGGGAAGACCCAGTACTTC.